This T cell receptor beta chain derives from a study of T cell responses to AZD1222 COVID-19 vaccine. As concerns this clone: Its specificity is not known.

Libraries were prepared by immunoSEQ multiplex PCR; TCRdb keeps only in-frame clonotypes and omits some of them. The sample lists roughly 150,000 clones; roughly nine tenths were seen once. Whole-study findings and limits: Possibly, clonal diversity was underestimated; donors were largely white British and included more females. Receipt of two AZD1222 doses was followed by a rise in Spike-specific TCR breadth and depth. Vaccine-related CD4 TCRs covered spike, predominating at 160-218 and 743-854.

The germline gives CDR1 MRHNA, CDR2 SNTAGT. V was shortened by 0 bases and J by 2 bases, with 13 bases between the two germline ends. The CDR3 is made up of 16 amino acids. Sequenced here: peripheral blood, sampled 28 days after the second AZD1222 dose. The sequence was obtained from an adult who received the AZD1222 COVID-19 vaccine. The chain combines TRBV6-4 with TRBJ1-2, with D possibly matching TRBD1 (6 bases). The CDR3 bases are TGTGCCAGCAGTGACTCCGGGAGGGACACCAACTATGGCTACACCTTC. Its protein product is CASSDSGRDTNYGYTF.